Shown below are 5 T cell receptor beta chains from a single sample sequenced in a study of spatial heterogeneity in lung cancer. The study's findings and limits: Counts of expanded alpha and beta TCRs within tumors tracked the tumor nonsynonymous mutation count.

The antigens these receptors bind are not known. This sample's time point: sample taken at primary tumor resection. TCRdb re-derived calls from the 5' RACE reads in MiXCR, one entry per CDR3 protein. Of several thousand distinct CDR3 sequences listed, 3% to 4% are singletons. Sequences were derived from lung tumor tissue, sampled at surgery. The origin of the receptors is a male donor with early-stage non-small cell lung cancer.

This clonotype has more than one count but fewer than ten. This sequence joins TRBV7-2 and TRBJ1-1; D is undetermined. The CDR3 contains 18 residues. The germline CDR1 and CDR2 sequences are SGHTA and FQGNSA. V was cut by 2 bases and J by 0 bases, with 19 bases left in between. The CDR3 here is CASSLNSTPSYMNTEAFF. Written as DNA, the CDR3 is TGTGCCAGCAGCTTAAACTCGACACCAAGTTACATGAACACTGAAGCTTTCTTT.

There are many counts of this clonotype. The rearrangement links TRBV6-5 to TRBJ1-5; weak D call: TRBD1 (5 bases). From germline, CDR1 is MNHEY and CDR2 SVGAGI. The ends were cut back, 3 bases at V and 10 bases at J, with 10 bases in the middle. This CDR3 region has 12 residues. In nucleotides, the CDR3 is TGTGCCAGCAGTTATATGGGGGAACCCCAGCATTTT. It is translated as CASSYMGEPQHF.

This clonotype showed up many times. The chain uses TRBV7-9 and TRBJ1-1, with 9 bases that match TRBD1. The CDR3 totals 14 residues. The V gene's germline CDR1 is SEHNR and CDR2 FQNEAQ (reference sequence). V gave up 5 bases and J gave up 3 bases; unmatched junction bases: 4. CDR3 bases: TGTGCCAGCAGCACGACAGGGGGGGACACTGAAGCTTTCTTT. It translates to CASSTTGGDTEAFF.

At least ten counts were recorded for this clonotype. V is TRBV6-1 and J is TRBJ2-1; 8 bases agree with TRBD2. From germline, CDR1 is MNHNS and CDR2 SASEGT. With V trimmed by 0 bases and J by 7 bases, 8 bases remained unmatched. This CDR3 has 16 amino acids. The CDR3 region is CASSEALAGGGNEQFF. CDR3 nucleotide sequence: TGTGCCAGCAGTGAAGCGCTGGCGGGGGGCGGAAATGAGCAGTTCTTC.

This clonotype was seen at least ten times. This rearrangement joins TRBV12-3 or TRBV12-4 to TRBJ1-6, with 9 bases that match TRBD1. With 5 bases clipped from V and 5 bases from J, the junction kept 1 base outside the gene matches. This CDR3 spans 14 amino acids. The CDR3 coding sequence is TGTGCCAGCAGTACAGGGGGCAATAATTCACCCCTCCACTTT. The encoded protein is CASSTGGNNSPLHF.